This T cell receptor beta chain was sequenced in a study of molecular identifiers for immune sequencing clone quantification. Libraries of naive CD8 cells were prepared from roughly 18,000 to 920,000 sorted cells using 10%, 30% or 50% RNA. This clonotype came up many times. Its antigen is unidentified. Listed TCR primers and previously described methods were used for bulk TCR libraries. TCRdb recomputed calls from the PCR reads with MiXCR, one row per CDR3 protein. The table records 85,000 to 100,000 distinct CDR3 sequences, roughly 21% of them present only once. General study results and limits: Over 97% of effector molecules, but under 1% in naive cells, were held by clones with more than 20 RNA copies.

The sequence derives from a human donor in good health. Some libraries in this study had Jurkat cell RNA spiked in. Sequencing used naive CD8+ T cells from blood, with Jurkat cell RNA spiked in. Subset indicated: FACS-sorted CD8+CD4-CCR7+CD45RA+ naive T cells.

The CDR3 sequence is CASSYSGGGTASTGELFF. In nucleotides, the CDR3 is TGTGCCAGCAGTTACTCGGGGGGGGGGACAGCAAGTACCGGGGAGCTGTTTTTT. The chain joins TRBV6-6 to TRBJ2-2; D may correspond to TRBD1 or TRBD2 (7 bases each). This CDR3 has 18 residues. CDR1 MNHNY and CDR2 SVGAGI come from the germline V gene (reference sequence). V was cut by 0 bases and J by 5 bases, with 19 bases left in between.